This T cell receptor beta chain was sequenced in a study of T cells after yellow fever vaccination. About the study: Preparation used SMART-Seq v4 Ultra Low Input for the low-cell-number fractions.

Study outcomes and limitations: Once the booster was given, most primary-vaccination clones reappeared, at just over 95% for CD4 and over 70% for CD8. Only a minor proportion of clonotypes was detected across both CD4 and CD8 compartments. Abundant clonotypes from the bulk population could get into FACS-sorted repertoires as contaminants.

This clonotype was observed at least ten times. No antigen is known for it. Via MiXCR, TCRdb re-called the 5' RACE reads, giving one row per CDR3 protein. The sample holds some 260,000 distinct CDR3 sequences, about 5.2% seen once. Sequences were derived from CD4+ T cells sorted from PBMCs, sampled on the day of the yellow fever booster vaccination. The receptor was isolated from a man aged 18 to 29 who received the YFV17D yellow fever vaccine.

This CDR3 is CASATLAPPDTQYF. In nucleotides, the CDR3 is TGCGCCAGCGCAACCCTAGCTCCCCCAGATACGCAGTATTTT. The genes are TRBV5-1 and TRBJ2-3; D may be TRBD2 (5 bases). This CDR3 is built from 14 residues. The V gene's germline CDR1 is SGHRS and CDR2 YFSETQ. With 7 bases removed from V and 4 bases from J, the gap between germline ends came to 16 bases.